The next 13 T cell receptor beta chains were all read from a single sample in a study of tumour-infiltrating T cells in Burkitt lymphoma. Clones were read by immunoSEQ multiplex PCR, and TCRdb kept only the in-frame ones, dropping some. The repertoire holds more than 1,500 clones, with 18% as singletons. Sequenced material: tumor tissue. The receptors here all came from a human donor with diffuse large B-cell lymphoma.

The J gene is TRBJ2-1, the V gene TRBV6-4, with 8 bases that match TRBD1. Per germline, CDR1 MRHNA and CDR2 SNTAGT. The CDR3 extends over 16 amino acids. Unmatched junction bases numbered 9, after V lost 3 bases and J lost 5 bases. The CDR3 coding sequence is TGTGCCAGCAGTGAATTTATCGGGACAGGACACAATGAGCAGTTCTTC. Its protein product is CASSEFIGTGHNEQFF.

The chain is built from TRBV7-2 and TRBJ2-1; D ambiguous. This CDR3 region has 18 residues. V shed 3 bases and J shed 4 bases, with 22 bases lying between them. Germline CDR1 is SGHTA and CDR2 is FQGNSA. The CDR3 region is CASSLGRLWLAPYNEQFF. For the CDR3, the DNA is TGTGCCAGCAGCTTGGGAAGACTTTGGTTAGCTCCTTACAATGAGCAGTTCTTC.

The rearrangement links TRBV7-2 to TRBJ2-7; a weak D match, TRBD1 (6 bases). Per the germline V gene, CDR1 is SGHTA and CDR2 is FQGNSA. The CDR3 is 14 amino acids. The germline V and J ends were trimmed by 3 bases and 3 bases, with 12 bases remaining between them. CDR3 in DNA: TGTGCCAGCAGCTTGGGGACACACAACTACGAGCAGTACTTC. This translates into CASSLGTHNYEQYF.

This clone has only a few counts. The chain couples TRBV29-1 to TRBJ1-5; 9 positions match TRBD1. V was pared by 6 bases and J by 2 bases, with 8 bases of the junction left unmatched. Germline-derived CDR1 and CDR2 are SQVTM and ANQGSEA. The CDR3 runs to 15 residues. The CDR3 here is CSVDRQGVGNQPQHF. The DNA for the CDR3 is TGCAGCGTCGATCGACAGGGGGTGGGCAATCAGCCCCAGCATTTT.

The V call is TRBV28, the J call TRBJ2-5; 7 bases are a match to TRBD1. In germline, CDR1 is MDHEN, CDR2 SYDVKM. The length of the CDR3 is 16 residues. V was clipped by 3 bases and J by 4 bases; unmatched bases: 11. The CDR3, as DNA: TGTGCCAGCAGTTTCGACAGGGTTGCCCGGGGAGAGACCCAGTACTTC. Translating it yields CASSFDRVARGETQYF.

A few counts support this clone. The chain carries TRBV7-6 and TRBJ2-2; D not certain. CDR1 SGHVS and CDR2 FNYEAQ come from the germline V gene. V lost 6 bases, J lost 7 bases, and 15 bases lay in between. The CDR3 is made up of 14 amino acids. In nucleotides, the CDR3 is TGTGCCAGCAGACCTATGTCGGGCGGCGGGGAGCTGTTTTTT. This sequence encodes CASRPMSGGGELFF.

By sample fraction, this clone is large. Other DNA sequences in the sample encode the same CDR3. The chain is built from TRBV5-4 and TRBJ2-2, with D possibly TRBD2 on 6 matching bases. The CDR3 totals 15 residues. V was shortened by 5 bases and J by 4 bases, with 15 bases between the two germline ends. The germline CDR1 and CDR2 sequences are SGHNT and YYREEE (reference sequence). The CDR3 bases are TGTGCCAGCAGTATGGAGAGGGGAGGCACCGGGGAGCTGTTTTTT. Its translation: CASSMERGGTGELFF.

The chain recombines TRBV25-1 with TRBJ2-3; 8 bases line up with TRBD2. CDR3 length: 15 residues. After removal of 4 bases from V and 2 bases from J, the junction contained 5 bases not matched to a gene. Germline lookup yields CDR1 MGHDK and CDR2 SYGVNS. CDR3 region: CASSAPAGDTDTQYF. As DNA, the CDR3 is TGTGCCAGCAGTGCCCCAGCGGGAGACACAGATACGCAGTATTTT.

This clone was observed a handful of times. The chain has TRBV6-5 and TRBJ2-1, with 8 bases aligning to TRBD2. From germline, CDR1 is MNHEY and CDR2 SVGAGI. With 5 bases clipped from V and 9 bases from J, the junction kept 12 bases outside the gene matches. This CDR3 spans 15 amino acids. CDR3 DNA sequence: TGTGCCAGCAGTCAGATGGTAGCGGGGTCGGGTGAGCAGTTCTTC. Amino acids: CASSQMVAGSGEQFF.

This clone has a handful of counts. The chain couples TRBV27 to TRBJ2-7, with TRBD2 identical over 11 bases. The V segment lost 3 bases and the J segment 6 bases; nucleotides outside the gene matches: 1. Germline V gene sequence: CDR1 MNHEY, CDR2 SMNVEV (reference sequence). This CDR3 has 13 residues. The CDR3 coding sequence is TGTGCCAGCAGTTTGGGACTAGCGGCCGAGCAGTACTTC. Amino acids: CASSLGLAAEQYF.

This clone appeared a few times. The V and J genes are TRBV4-1 and TRBJ2-3, with D tentatively TRBD2 (6 bases). There are 18 residues in the CDR3. Trimming left V 2 bases short and J 4 bases short, with 22 bases between. CDR1 MGHRA and CDR2 YSYEKL come from the germline V gene. The CDR3 here is CASSQLRPPGLGADTQYF. The CDR3 coding sequence is TGCGCCAGCAGCCAATTGCGTCCCCCGGGACTGGGAGCAGATACGCAGTATTTT.

V usage is TRBV4-3 and J usage is TRBJ2-1; TRBD1 is a possible D gene (5 bases). Germline CDR1 LGHNA, CDR2 YSLEER. CDR3 length equals 14 residues. Between the trimmed V and J ends, which lost 0 bases and 6 bases, there was a span of 9 bases. CDR3 amino acids: CASSQDRAGNEQFF. DNA for the CDR3: TGCGCCAGCAGCCAAGACAGGGCTGGCAATGAGCAGTTCTTC.

Only a few counts were recorded for this clone. The chain couples TRBV18 to TRBJ1-1, with 7 bases aligning to TRBD1. J lost 4 bases, V lost 4 bases, and 3 bases had no gene match. This CDR3 has 13 amino acids. Germline CDR1 is KGHSH and CDR2 is LQKENI. This CDR3 is CASSLGQLTEAFF. The CDR3 coding sequence is TGTGCCAGCTCACTGGGACAGCTCACTGAAGCTTTCTTT.